The source of this T cell receptor (beta chain) is a study of blood T cells in healthy people across ages. Through a sample-barcoded 5' primer and a J-beta primer mix, a second PCR was run for roughly 7 to 12 cycles. One entry per CDR3 protein, called by TCRdb with MiXCR from the 5' RACE reads. Of hundreds of thousands of distinct CDR3 sequences listed, 58% are singletons. V was trimmed by 3 bases and J by 1 base, leaving 12 bases between them. Germline CDR1 and CDR2: DFQATT and SNEGSKA (reference sequence). The CDR3 runs to 14 residues. Sequenced input: blood. This clonotype was obtained from a man aged 25-45 years in good health. The chain recombines TRBV20-1 with TRBJ2-5, with D perhaps matching TRBD2 (5 bases). CDR3 DNA sequence: TGCAGTGCTAGCCTCGTCGGGGTCCAAGAGACCCAGTACTTC. Its protein product is CSASLVGVQETQYF.